This T cell receptor (beta chain) derives from a study of molecular identifiers for immune sequencing clone quantification. Study-level results: In CMV-specific effectors, clones above 20 copies held over 97% of molecules; naive, under 1%. In cases of identical TCR molecules sharing a barcode, highly expanded clone sizes could be underestimated.

Methods described previously were used for bulk TCR libraries, and listed TCR primers were applied. TCRdb re-analysed the PCR reads in MiXCR, keeping a single row per CDR3 protein. The table shows approximately 97,000 distinct CDR3 sequences, with about 24% occurring only once. Regarding this clonotype: Its antigen is not identified.

Sorting isolated naive CD8 T cells as CD8+CD4-CCR7+CD45RA+ events. The TCR originated in a human donor in good health. Some libraries in this study had Jurkat cell RNA spiked in. Sequencing was done on a sample of naive CD8+ T cells from blood, with Jurkat cell RNA spiked in. Subset reported: FACS-sorted CD8+CD4-CCR7+CD45RA+ naive T cells.

CDR3: CASSVSGTSGTYEQYF. The CDR3 coding sequence is TGTGCCAGCAGCGTAAGCGGGACTAGCGGTACCTACGAGCAGTACTTC. The chain couples TRBV9 to TRBJ2-7; TRBD2 matches at 11 bases. The CDR3 covers 16 residues. Per germline, CDR1 SGDLS and CDR2 YYNGEE. With V trimmed by 1 base and J by 2 bases, 5 bases remained unmatched.